A selection of T cell receptor beta chains follows, all from one sample in a study of CD8 T cells in Susac syndrome. TCRdb processed the immunoSEQ multiplex PCR reads anew with MiXCR; each CDR3 protein has one entry. The sample carries approximately 100,000 distinct CDR3 sequences, 92% recorded once. Sequencing was performed on CD8+ T cells from PBMCs. These receptors were obtained from a human donor in good health. Both conserved end residues are part of each CDR3. The order of the fields is J gene, D gene, V gene, clone size, CDR3 protein, CDR3 DNA. The D gene is left open where the match is weak. Some rows have no size entry. The others give once, few or many, or a class for an expanded clone.

TRBJ2-3	.	TRBV6-2/TRBV6-3	.	CASSYRPDTQYF	TGTGCCAGCAGTTACCGCCCTGACACGCAGTATTTT
TRBJ2-7	.	TRBV20-1	.	CSARDQGGYEQYF	TGCAGTGCTAGGGATCAGGGTGGATACGAGCAGTACTTC
TRBJ2-1	TRBD2	TRBV7-2	.	CASRSTGGWNEQFF	TGTGCCAGCAGATCAACGGGAGGCTGGAATGAGCAGTTCTTC
TRBJ1-2	.	TRBV28	.	CAIRVDYGYTF	TGTGCCATCAGGGTTGACTATGGCTACACCTTC
TRBJ2-3	TRBD2	TRBV30	.	CAWNSGRRDTQYF	TGTGCCTGGAATAGCGGGAGAAGAGATACGCAGTATTTT
TRBJ2-1	TRBD2	TRBV18	.	CATRVAGAYNEQFF	TGTGCCACCCGAGTAGCGGGGGCCTACAATGAGCAGTTCTTC
TRBJ1-2	.	TRBV5-1	.	CASSSEEGAYGYTF	TGCGCCAGCAGCTCCGAAGAAGGAGCTTATGGCTACACCTTC
TRBJ2-7	.	TRBV21-1	.	CASSKVHNEQYF	TGTGCCAGCAGCAAAGTGCACAACGAGCAGTACTTC
TRBJ1-5	.	TRBV20-1	.	CSARRGYNQPQHF	TGCAGTGCTAGGAGGGGTTACAATCAGCCCCAGCATTTT
TRBJ2-1	.	TRBV12-3/TRBV12-4	.	CASSRWGRSPYNEQFF	TGTGCCAGCAGCCGTTGGGGCCGATCTCCCTACAATGAGCAGTTCTTC
TRBJ2-3	.	TRBV9	.	CASSGYNTDTQYF	TGTGCCAGCAGCGGATATAACACAGATACGCAGTATTTT
TRBJ1-2	.	TRBV7-2	.	CASSSGGGLVGYTF	TGTGCCAGCAGCTCCGGCGGGGGGCTAGTGGGCTACACCTTC
TRBJ2-3	.	TRBV4-1	.	CASSPITKDTQYF	TGCGCCAGCAGCCCAATCACAAAAGATACGCAGTATTTT
TRBJ1-6	.	TRBV20-1	.	CSATRETNSPLHF	TGCAGTGCGACCCGGGAGACCAATTCACCCCTCCACTTT
TRBJ2-1	.	TRBV4-3	.	CASSLGHGSNEQFF	TGCGCCAGCAGCCTGGGACACGGAAGCAATGAGCAGTTCTTC
TRBJ2-1	TRBD1	TRBV9	.	CASTTGDRNNEQFF	TGTGCCAGCACCACCGGGGACAGAAACAATGAGCAGTTCTTC
TRBJ2-1	TRBD2	TRBV6-2/TRBV6-3	.	CASIFGLAGVTEQFF	TGTGCCAGCATCTTCGGACTAGCGGGAGTCACTGAGCAGTTCTTC
TRBJ2-5	.	TRBV29-1	.	CSTSGFQETQYF	TGCAGCACATCAGGGTTCCAAGAGACCCAGTACTTC
TRBJ1-5	.	TRBV4-1	.	CASSPIDRTNQPQHF	TGCGCCAGCAGCCCCATCGACAGGACCAATCAGCCCCAGCATTTT
TRBJ1-1	TRBD1	TRBV5-1	.	CASSLGTGGYTEAFF	TGCGCCAGCAGCTTGGGGACAGGGGGCTATACTGAAGCTTTCTTT
TRBJ1-5	.	TRBV15	.	CATSRDGGPNQPQHF	TGTGCCACCAGCAGAGATGGGGGGCCCAATCAGCCCCAGCATTTT
TRBJ2-7	.	TRBV15	.	CATSRDRVYEQYF	TGTGCCACCAGCAGAGATCGGGTATACGAGCAGTACTTC
TRBJ2-2	TRBD2	TRBV20-1	.	CSARSGRAGTGELFF	TGCAGTGCTAGGAGCGGGAGGGCAGGAACCGGGGAGCTGTTTTTT
TRBJ1-1	TRBD1	TRBV24-1	.	CATSDSQGLWGTEAFF	TGTGCCACCAGTGATTCACAGGGGCTCTGGGGCACTGAAGCTTTCTTT
TRBJ2-3	TRBD2	TRBV5-1	.	CASSWRTSPPSTDTQYF	TGCGCCAGCAGCTGGAGGACTAGTCCCCCTAGCACAGATACGCAGTATTTT
TRBJ1-1	.	TRBV12-3/TRBV12-4	.	CASSLTVTGTEAFF	TGTGCCAGCAGTCTGACAGTTACGGGCACTGAAGCTTTCTTT
TRBJ2-3	TRBD2	TRBV5-1	.	CASSLAGGVGDTQYF	TGCGCCAGCAGCTTGGCCGGGGGGGTAGGAGATACGCAGTATTTT
TRBJ2-4	.	TRBV19	.	CASSMSGGKYF	TGTGCCAGTAGTATGAGCGGAGGGAAGTACTTC
TRBJ1-2	.	TRBV3-1	.	CASSQDHREGGYTF	TGTGCCAGCAGCCAAGATCATCGGGAGGGTGGCTACACCTTC
TRBJ2-7	.	TRBV29-1	few	CSVEVRGQTYEQYF	TGCAGCGTTGAAGTTCGGGGGCAGACATACGAGCAGTACTTC
TRBJ2-3	TRBD2	TRBV15	.	CATSRDRILAGVDTQYF	TGTGCCACCAGCAGAGATCGTATACTAGCGGGGGTAGATACGCAGTATTTT
TRBJ2-7	.	TRBV3-1	.	CASSHWGFPGTDEIFYEQYF	TGTGCCAGCAGCCACTGGGGCTTTCCGGGGACGGACGAGATTTTCTACGAGCAGTACTTC
TRBJ1-1	.	TRBV19	.	CASSIGAAEAFF	TGTGCCAGTAGTATTGGGGCGGCTGAAGCTTTCTTT
TRBJ2-7	.	TRBV27	.	CASSWEQGLEQYF	TGTGCCAGCAGTTGGGAACAGGGACTCGAGCAGTACTTC
TRBJ2-1	.	TRBV5-1	.	CASSPSVGGQFF	TGCGCCAGCAGCCCGTCGGTAGGTGGGCAGTTCTTC
TRBJ2-5	.	TRBV28	.	CASSSTVETQYF	TGTGCCAGCAGTTCCACGGTTGAGACCCAGTACTTC
TRBJ1-1	.	TRBV20-1	.	CSASRGVSGTEAFF	TGCAGTGCCTCTCGGGGCGTCTCGGGCACTGAAGCTTTCTTT
TRBJ1-1	.	TRBV14	.	CASSQDLRVGAEAFF	TGTGCCAGCAGCCAAGACCTCCGCGTGGGGGCTGAAGCTTTCTTT
TRBJ2-7	.	TRBV20-1	.	CSAGEQYF	TGCAGTGCGGGGGAGCAGTACTTC
TRBJ2-2	.	TRBV6-2/TRBV6-3	.	CASTKWGMDTGELFF	TGTGCCAGCACCAAATGGGGAATGGACACCGGGGAGCTGTTTTTT
TRBJ1-4	.	TRBV30	.	CAWSVGGSAEKLFF	TGTGCCTGGAGTGTGGGGGGCTCGGCTGAAAAACTGTTTTTT
TRBJ2-7	.	TRBV7-3	.	CASSLERGSREQYF	TGTGCCAGCAGCTTAGAGCGCGGGTCACGGGAGCAGTACTTC
TRBJ1-6	.	TRBV5-6	.	CASSLVAGVSPLHF	TGTGCCAGCAGCCTGGTGGCAGGTGTTTCACCCCTCCACTTT
TRBJ1-2	.	TRBV2	.	CASSQGSSGYTF	TGTGCCAGCAGCCAGGGTTCGAGTGGCTACACCTTC
TRBJ2-1	.	TRBV19	once	CASSLSRSEYNEQFF	TGTGCCAGTAGTTTATCGCGGTCGGAATACAATGAGCAGTTCTTC
TRBJ2-7	.	TRBV11-2	.	CASSLSDSPLHEQYF	TGTGCCAGCAGCTTAAGCGACTCCCCACTGCACGAGCAGTACTTC
TRBJ1-1	TRBD1	TRBV6-2/TRBV6-3	.	CASSYNPSAPEDRPNTEAFF	TGTGCCAGCAGTTATAACCCATCGGCCCCAGAGGACAGGCCGAACACTGAAGCTTTCTTT
TRBJ1-5	.	TRBV7-9	.	CASSLGEGVGDQPQHF	TGTGCCAGCAGCTTAGGGGAAGGGGTGGGGGATCAGCCCCAGCATTTT
TRBJ1-1	TRBD1	TRBV5-1	few	CASSSGQGMNTEAFF	TGCGCCAGCAGCTCCGGACAGGGTATGAACACTGAAGCTTTCTTT
TRBJ2-1	.	TRBV30	.	CAWSVSLSSGEEQFF	TGTGCCTGGAGTGTAAGCCTTTCTTCGGGGGAAGAGCAGTTCTTC
TRBJ2-1	.	TRBV7-9	once	CASSLGLASSSYNEQFF	TGTGCCAGCAGCTTGGGTCTAGCGTCGAGCTCCTACAATGAGCAGTTCTTC
TRBJ2-5	TRBD1	TRBV7-2	.	CASTGTGFQETQYF	TGTGCCAGCACCGGGACAGGGTTTCAGGAGACCCAGTACTTC
TRBJ1-5	.	TRBV20-1	.	CSARDRGEQPQHF	TGCAGTGCTAGAGATCGGGGGGAACAGCCCCAGCATTTT